This T cell receptor (beta chain) was profiled in a study of CD8+CD57+ T cells in acquired aplastic anemia. Across the study: DNA from sorted CD4+ and CD8+ cells averaged roughly 3.4 ug. Study-level findings and limits: Between the patient and control groups, CD8+ Simpson's diversity did not differ significantly. Patients and controls shared roughly 30 CD8+ CDR3 sequences, which appeared highly expressed in patients and within their immunodominant clones.

Genomic DNA was employed as the template in profiling TCR beta VDJ and CDR3. TCRdb itself ran the reads through MiXCR, one entry per CDR3 protein. In the table there are about 160,000 distinct CDR3 sequences, 40% to 50% of which are singletons. CDR3 length: 14 amino acids. The V gene's germline CDR1 is SQVTM and CDR2 ANQGSEA. Trimming stripped 0 bases from V and 9 bases from J, with 16 bases between. Only patients with CD8+CD57+ cell expansion on flow cytometry were chosen for sequencing. Every patient presented with severe acquired aplastic anemia. Turning to this clonotype: Its antigen is currently unknown.

This sequence was found in a human donor with aplastic anemia. This chain connects TRBV29-1 to TRBJ2-3, with D maybe TRBD2 (6 bases). Sequences were obtained from sorted CD4+, CD8+, or CD8+CD57+ T cells (not recorded which) from PBMCs. The CDR3: CSVEESEGWETQYF. CDR3 coding DNA: TGCAGCGTTGAAGAGTCGGAGGGATGGGAAACGCAGTATTTT.